Reported below is one T cell receptor (beta chain). As yet, its antigen is unknown. Germline CDR1 ENHRY, CDR2 SYGVKD. Trimming removed 7 bases at V and 5 bases at J, with 20 bases between. This CDR3 contains 15 residues. Each CDR3 protein is one row after TCRdb ran MiXCR on the RT-PCR reads. The data contain 530,000 or so distinct CDR3 sequences, roughly 10% of them singletons. The data are from a study of response to subunit inactivated influenza vaccine. The study's findings and limits: Few new T cells, the authors suggested, are recruited by each seasonal influenza vaccination.

The sequences come from PBMCs from blood, collected on the day of vaccination. The chain uses TRBV10-3 and TRBJ1-1, with D unclear. The source is a man in his fifties or sixties who received an inactivated influenza vaccine. Here the CDR3 reads CAITPDASAGTEAFF. CDR3 DNA: TGTGCCATCACTCCCGATGCCTCGGCGGGAACTGAAGCTTTCTTT.